The clone carrying this T cell receptor beta chain was detected many times. The antigen remains undetermined. Primers used in a second PCR of roughly 7 to 12 cycles were a sample-barcoded 5' primer and a J-beta primer mix. A template-switch adaptor with 12 random nucleotides tagged each cDNA molecule. TCRdb recomputed calls from the 5' RACE reads with MiXCR, one row per CDR3 protein. This sample yields 630,000 or so distinct CDR3 sequences, of which 25% to 30% are seen a single time; roughly 14% belongs to the top ten. This entry is derived from a study of blood T cells in healthy people across ages. Study-wide points: Changes in expanded clonotypes were possibly confounded, as the CMV status of donors was unknown. Donors of long life had a larger count of naive CD4+ cells and greater diversity than aged donors.

About 10 milliliters of peripheral blood were drawn from each donor into EDTA-treated tubes. This CDR3 comprises 18 residues. Deletions cut 0 bases from V and 4 bases from J, with 16 bases between. CDR1 is LGHNA and CDR2 is YNFKEQ in the germline V gene. The clonotype was recovered from a woman older than 75 in good health. V and J are TRBV4-2 and TRBJ2-6, with D perhaps assigned TRBD1 or TRBD2 (6 bases each). The specimen sequenced was blood. The CDR3 protein is CASSQEITGAQGANVLTF. CDR3 nucleotides: TGTGCCAGCAGCCAAGAAATAACGGGGGCGCAAGGGGCCAACGTCCTGACTTTC.